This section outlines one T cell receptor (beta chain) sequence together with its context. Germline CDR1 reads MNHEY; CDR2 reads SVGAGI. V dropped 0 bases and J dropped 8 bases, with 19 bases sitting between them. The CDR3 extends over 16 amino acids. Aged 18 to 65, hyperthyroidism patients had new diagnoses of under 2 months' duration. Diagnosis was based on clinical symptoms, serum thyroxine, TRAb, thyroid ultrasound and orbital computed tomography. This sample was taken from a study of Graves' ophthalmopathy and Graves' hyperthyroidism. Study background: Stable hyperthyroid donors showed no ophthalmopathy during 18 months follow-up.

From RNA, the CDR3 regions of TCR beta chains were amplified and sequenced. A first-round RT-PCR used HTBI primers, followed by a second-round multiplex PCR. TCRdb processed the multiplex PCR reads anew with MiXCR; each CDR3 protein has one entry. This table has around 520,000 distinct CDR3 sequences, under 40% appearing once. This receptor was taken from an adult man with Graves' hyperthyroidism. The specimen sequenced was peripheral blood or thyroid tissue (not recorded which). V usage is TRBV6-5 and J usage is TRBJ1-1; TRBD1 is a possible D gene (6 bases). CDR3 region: CASSYSHLGASQEAFF. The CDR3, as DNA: TGTGCCAGCAGTTACTCCCATCTGGGGGCGAGTCAAGAAGCTTTCTTT.